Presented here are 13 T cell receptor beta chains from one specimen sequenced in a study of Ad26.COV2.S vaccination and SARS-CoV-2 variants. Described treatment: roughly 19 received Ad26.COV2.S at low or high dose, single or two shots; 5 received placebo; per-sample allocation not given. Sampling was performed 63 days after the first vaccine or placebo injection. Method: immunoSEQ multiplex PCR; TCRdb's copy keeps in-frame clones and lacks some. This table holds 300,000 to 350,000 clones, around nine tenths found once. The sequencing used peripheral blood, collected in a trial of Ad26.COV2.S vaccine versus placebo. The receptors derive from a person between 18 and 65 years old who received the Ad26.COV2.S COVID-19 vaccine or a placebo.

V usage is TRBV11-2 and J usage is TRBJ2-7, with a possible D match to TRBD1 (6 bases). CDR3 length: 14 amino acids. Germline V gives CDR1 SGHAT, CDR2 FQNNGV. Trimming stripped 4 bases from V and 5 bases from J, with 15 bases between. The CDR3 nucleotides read TGTGCCAGCAGCTCCGTCTTACAGGGCCACGAGCAGTACTTC. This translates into CASSSVLQGHEQYF.

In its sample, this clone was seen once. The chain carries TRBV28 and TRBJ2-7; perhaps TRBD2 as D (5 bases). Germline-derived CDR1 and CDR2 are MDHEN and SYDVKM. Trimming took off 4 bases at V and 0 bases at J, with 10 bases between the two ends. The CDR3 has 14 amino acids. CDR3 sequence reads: CASSSSGISYEQYF. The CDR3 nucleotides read TGTGCCAGCAGTTCATCGGGGATCTCCTACGAGCAGTACTTC.

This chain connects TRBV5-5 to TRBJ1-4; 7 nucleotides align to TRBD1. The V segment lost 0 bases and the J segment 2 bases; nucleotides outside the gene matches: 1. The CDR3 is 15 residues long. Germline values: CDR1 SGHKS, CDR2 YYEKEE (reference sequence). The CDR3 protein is CASSLEGATNEKLFF. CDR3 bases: TGTGCCAGCAGCTTGGAGGGGGCCACTAATGAAAAACTGTTTTTT.

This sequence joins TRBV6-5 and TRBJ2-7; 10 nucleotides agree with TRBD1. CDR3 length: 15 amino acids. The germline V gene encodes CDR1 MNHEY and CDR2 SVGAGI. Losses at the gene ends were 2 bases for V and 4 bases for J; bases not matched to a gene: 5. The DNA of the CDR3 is TGTGCCAGCAGTTACCGGGACAGGGGCACTTACGAGCAGTACTTC. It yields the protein CASSYRDRGTYEQYF.

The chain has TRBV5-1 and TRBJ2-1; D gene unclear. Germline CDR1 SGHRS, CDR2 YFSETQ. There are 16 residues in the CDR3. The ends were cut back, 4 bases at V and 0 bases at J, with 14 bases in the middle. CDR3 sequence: CASSPGLHSSYNEQFF. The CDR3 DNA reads TGCGCCAGCAGCCCGGGCCTACACAGCTCCTACAATGAGCAGTTCTTC.

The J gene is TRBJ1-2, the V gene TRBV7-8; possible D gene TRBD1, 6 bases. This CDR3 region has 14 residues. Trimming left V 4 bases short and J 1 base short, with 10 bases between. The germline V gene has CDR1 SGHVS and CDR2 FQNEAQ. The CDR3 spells CASSSRTVNYGYTF. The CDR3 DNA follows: TGTGCCAGCAGCTCCCGGACAGTTAACTATGGCTACACCTTC.

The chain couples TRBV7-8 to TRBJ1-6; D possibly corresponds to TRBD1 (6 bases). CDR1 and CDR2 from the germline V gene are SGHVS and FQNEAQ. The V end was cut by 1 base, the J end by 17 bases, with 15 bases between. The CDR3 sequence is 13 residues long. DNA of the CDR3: TGTGCCAGCAGCTTAGGTTACGACAGGAACATCCACTTT. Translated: CASSLGYDRNIHF.

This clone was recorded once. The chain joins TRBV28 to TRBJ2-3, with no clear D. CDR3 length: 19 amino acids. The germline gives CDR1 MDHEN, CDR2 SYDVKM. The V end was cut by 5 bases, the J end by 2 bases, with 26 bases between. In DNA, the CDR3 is TGTGCCAGCAGTCGACTGAGCGACTTTCCCTTAGAGTCCACAGATACGCAGTATTTT. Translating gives CASSRLSDFPLESTDTQYF.

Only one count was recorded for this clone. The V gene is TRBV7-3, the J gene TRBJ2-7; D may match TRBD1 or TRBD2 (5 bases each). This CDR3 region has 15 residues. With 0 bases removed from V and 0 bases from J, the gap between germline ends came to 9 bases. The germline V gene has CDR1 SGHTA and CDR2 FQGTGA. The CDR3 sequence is CASSLTAGASYEQYF. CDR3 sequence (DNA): TGTGCCAGCAGCTTAACTGCCGGGGCCTCCTACGAGCAGTACTTC.

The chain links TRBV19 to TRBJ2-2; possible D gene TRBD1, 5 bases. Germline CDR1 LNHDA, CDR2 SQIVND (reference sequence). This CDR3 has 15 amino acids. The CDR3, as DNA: TGTGGAAGGACATACCCCCTAGATAGGGCCGGGGAGCTGTTTTTT. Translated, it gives CGRTYPLDRAGELFF.

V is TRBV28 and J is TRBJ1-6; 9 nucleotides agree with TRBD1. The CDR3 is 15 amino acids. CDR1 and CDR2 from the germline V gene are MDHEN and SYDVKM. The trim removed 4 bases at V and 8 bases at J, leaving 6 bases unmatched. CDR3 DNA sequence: TGTGCCAGCAGTTCCTCAACAGGGGGCCATTCACCCCTCCACTTT. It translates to CASSSSTGGHSPLHF.

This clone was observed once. CDR3 nucleotides: TGTGCCAGCTCACCAAGACAGGGGGAGGTTTCCTACGAGCAGTACTTC. Translating gives CASSPRQGEVSYEQYF. The chain joins TRBV18 to TRBJ2-7; 9 bases are a match to TRBD1. V trimming: 2 bases; J trimming: 1 base; junction bases outside the gene matches: 6. From germline, CDR1 is KGHSH and CDR2 LQKENI. The CDR3 has 16 amino acids. Variable domain in full (rest from reference TRBV18 and TRBJ2-7): NAGVMQNPRHLVRRRGQEARLRCSPMKGHSHVYWYRQLPEEGLKFMVYLQKENIIDESGMPKERFSAEFPKEGPSILRIQQVVRGDSAAYFCASSPRQGEVSYEQYFGPGTRLTVT.

In DNA form, the CDR3 reads TGTGCCAGCAGCCAAGTGCCGGGGGCAAATGAAAAACTGTTTTTT. This encodes CASSQVPGANEKLFF. This chain uses TRBV3-1 (or the pseudogene TRBV3-2) with TRBJ1-4, with D possibly TRBD1 on 6 matching bases. The V end was cut by 1 base, the J end by 5 bases, with 11 bases between. There are 15 residues in the CDR3. In germline, CDR1 is LGHDT, CDR2 YNNKEL (reference sequence).